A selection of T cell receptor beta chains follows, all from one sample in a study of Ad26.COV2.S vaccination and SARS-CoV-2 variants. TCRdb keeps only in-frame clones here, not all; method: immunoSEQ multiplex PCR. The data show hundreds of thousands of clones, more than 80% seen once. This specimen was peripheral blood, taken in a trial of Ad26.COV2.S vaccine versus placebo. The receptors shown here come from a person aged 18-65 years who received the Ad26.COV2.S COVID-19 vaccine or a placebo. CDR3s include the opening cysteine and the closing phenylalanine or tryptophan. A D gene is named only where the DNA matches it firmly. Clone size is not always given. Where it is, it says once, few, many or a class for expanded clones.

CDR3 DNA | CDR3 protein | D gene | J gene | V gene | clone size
TGTGCCAGCAGCTTGGACCAGGGCCCCGGGGAGCTGTTTTTT | CASSLDQGPGELFF | NA | TRBJ2-2 | TRBV5-6 | NA
TGCGCCAGCAGCCTAAGGGGGCCCAACGAGCAGTACTTC | CASSLRGPNEQYF | TRBD1 | TRBJ2-7 | TRBV4-1 | once
TGTGCCAGCAGCCAAGCGGTTAGCGGGCGAAGCCCCTACGAGCAGTACTTC | CASSQAVSGRSPYEQYF | TRBD2 | TRBJ2-7 | TRBV4-2 | NA
TGTGCCAGCAGCCCCTGGAAGGAAAGTGGCTACACCTTC | CASSPWKESGYTF | NA | TRBJ1-2 | TRBV7-9 | once
TGCAGCGTCGGCGGGCGACAGGGGGTCGAGCAGTACTTC | CSVGGRQGVEQYF | TRBD1 | TRBJ2-7 | TRBV29-1 | few
TGTGCCACCAGTGAGTCAGGGGTTCAGCCCCAGCATTTT | CATSESGVQPQHF | NA | TRBJ1-5 | TRBV24-1 | NA
TGCGCCAGCAGCTTGGGGACAGGAATCAACTATGGCTACACCTTC | CASSLGTGINYGYTF | TRBD1 | TRBJ1-2 | TRBV5-1 | NA
TGTGCCAGCAGCCCGGGACAGGGGTCCGCGGAGACCCAGTACTTC | CASSPGQGSAETQYF | TRBD1 | TRBJ2-5 | TRBV11-3 | NA
TGTGCCAGCAGCGGAAACTTAGGGCGCGATTCTGGAAACACCATATATTTT | CASSGNLGRDSGNTIYF | NA | TRBJ1-3 | TRBV5-4 | NA
TGTGCCACCAGCTTATCCTCGGGGAGCTCCTACGAGCAGTACTTC | CATSLSSGSSYEQYF | NA | TRBJ2-7 | TRBV15 | NA
TGCGCCAGCAGCTTGGCCGGACTAGCGGCCGGGGAGCTGTTTTTT | CASSLAGLAAGELFF | TRBD2 | TRBJ2-2 | TRBV5-1 | once
TGTGCCAGCTCACGGAGTACGGGACAGGACTCCTACGAGCAGTACTTC | CASSRSTGQDSYEQYF | TRBD1 | TRBJ2-7 | TRBV18 | NA
TGTGCCAGCAGCCTTGAAGGGGGAGGCGCCACTGAAGCTTTCTTT | CASSLEGGGATEAFF | NA | TRBJ1-1 | TRBV5-8 | NA
TGTGCCAGCAGCTGGGGGACAGGGATGAACACTGAAGCTTTCTTT | CASSWGTGMNTEAFF | TRBD1 | TRBJ1-1 | TRBV5-6 | few
TGTGCCAGCAGAACAAACCCCCCCGGACAGGGAGTTTATGAGCAGTTCTTC | CASRTNPPGQGVYEQFF | TRBD1 | TRBJ2-1 | TRBV5-7 | NA
TGCGCCAGCAGCCCCCGAGGAGATTCCTACGAGCAGTACTTC | CASSPRGDSYEQYF | NA | TRBJ2-7 | TRBV5-1 | NA
TGTGCCAGCAGCCAACATAACACCGGGGAGCTGTTTTTT | CASSQHNTGELFF | NA | TRBJ2-2 | TRBV3-1/TRBV3-2 | NA
TGTGCCAGTAGTATTAGAGCTAGCGGGAGAGGCACAGATACGCAGTATTTT | CASSIRASGRGTDTQYF | TRBD2 | TRBJ2-3 | TRBV19 | once
TGTGCCAGCTCGCGTGACAGGGGGCAAACAGATACGCAGTATTTT | CASSRDRGQTDTQYF | TRBD1 | TRBJ2-3 | TRBV18 | NA
TGTGCCAGCAGCCAAGATCACGGGGGCAGGAACACCGGGGAGCTGTTTTTT | CASSQDHGGRNTGELFF | NA | TRBJ2-2 | TRBV3-1/TRBV3-2 | NA